A selection of T cell receptor beta chains follows, all from one sample in a study of shared clonotypes between healthy human individuals. Clones were read by immunoSEQ multiplex PCR, and TCRdb kept only the in-frame ones, dropping some. The sample lists some 1 million clones; roughly 70% were seen once. Sequenced: memory CD4+ T cells sorted from blood. These receptor sequences come from a man between 18 and 29 years old in good health. Each CDR3 is given with its conserved first and last residue. The D gene is left open where the match is weak. Clone size is stated in some rows and not others, as once, few, many or a class when expanded.

>TRBV14|TRBJ1-1|NA|few
TGTGCCAGCAGCCCACTATTGGGGGCCATGAACACTGAAGCTTTCTTT
CASSPLLGAMNTEAFF
>TRBV7-2|TRBJ1-1|NA|NA
TGTGCCAGCAGCTTAGGTTCAGGGGCCGAAGCTTTCTTT
CASSLGSGAEAFF
>TRBV2|TRBJ1-1|NA|few
TGTGCCAGCAGTCCACAGGGATTTGTGAACACTGAAGCTTTCTTT
CASSPQGFVNTEAFF
>TRBV5-1|TRBJ1-1|TRBD1|NA
TGCGCCAGCAGCTGGACAGGGTCCCCGGCAGACACTGAAGCTTTCTTT
CASSWTGSPADTEAFF
>TRBV19|TRBJ1-4|TRBD1|few
TGTGCCAGTAGTTCAGGGACAGCCTCTAATGAAAAACTGTTTTTT
CASSSGTASNEKLFF
>TRBV9|TRBJ2-1|TRBD2|NA
TGTGCCAGCAACCTAGCGGGTTCCTACAATGAGCAGTTCTTC
CASNLAGSYNEQFF
>TRBV6-1|TRBJ2-5|TRBD2|NA
TGTGCCAGCAGTGCTAGCGGGGGGGCCGGGGAGACCCAGTACTTC
CASSASGGAGETQYF
>TRBV30|TRBJ1-6|NA|NA
TGTGCCTGGAGTACGACCGGGACAAGTCGGAATTCACCCCTCCACTTT
CAWSTTGTSRNSPLHF
>TRBV7-6|TRBJ1-2|TRBD1|many
TGTGCCAGCAGTTATACCCCAGGGGGAGGTGGCTACACCTTC
CASSYTPGGGGYTF
>TRBV14|TRBJ2-1|TRBD2|NA
TGTGCCAGCAGCCTAGATAGCGGGAGGGCCGGTGAGCAGTTCTTC
CASSLDSGRAGEQFF
>TRBV30|TRBJ2-7|NA|once
TGTGCCTGGAGTGGGGGGACATCACGTTACGAGCAGTACTTC
CAWSGGTSRYEQYF
>TRBV7-2|TRBJ2-5|NA|NA
TGTGCCAGCAGCTTCCAACAAGAGACCCAGTACTTC
CASSFQQETQYF
>TRBV6-6|TRBJ2-6|NA|once
TGTGCCAGCAGGAATGGGGGAGCTGGGGCCAACGTCCTGACTTTC
CASRNGGAGANVLTF
>TRBV10-3|TRBJ2-2|NA|NA
TGTGCCATCAGCCGGGGGTTACAGAACACCGGGGAGCTGTTTTTT
CAISRGLQNTGELFF
>TRBV6-5|TRBJ1-1|NA|NA
TGTGCCAGCAGTCGACAGCTGGAAGCTTTCTTT
CASSRQLEAFF
>TRBV7-9|TRBJ2-3|NA|NA
TGTGCCAGCAGCCGGGGACACTCCGGCCCAGATACGCAGTATTTT
CASSRGHSGPDTQYF
>TRBV30|TRBJ1-1|NA|NA
TGTGCCCAAACGATAACCGCGGGGAACACTGAAGCTTTCTTT
CAQTITAGNTEAFF
>TRBV28|TRBJ1-2|NA|NA
TGTGCCAGCAGTAGTATAATTGGGGGGCCCCAGAACTATGGCTACACCTTC
CASSSIIGGPQNYGYTF
>TRBV5-1|TRBJ2-7|TRBD2|NA
TGCGCCAGCAGCTTTGCTAGCGGGAGCTCCTACGAGCAGTACTTC
CASSFASGSSYEQYF
>TRBV29-1|TRBJ1-1|TRBD1|NA
TGCAGCGGATCGACAGGGGGCAAGACTGAAGCTTTCTTT
CSGSTGGKTEAFF
>TRBV6-1|TRBJ1-6|TRBD1|NA
TGTGCCAGCAGTGACGAACCGACAGGGGGATTCTCCTATAATTCACCCCTCCACTTT
CASSDEPTGGFSYNSPLHF
>TRBV5-1|TRBJ1-6|TRBD1|NA
TGCGCCAGCAGCTACGGGACAGACTATAATTCACCCCTCCACTTT
CASSYGTDYNSPLHF
>TRBV5-4|TRBJ1-2|TRBD1|NA
TGTGCCAGCAGCTTGCCGGGACAGAGCTATGGCTACACCTTC
CASSLPGQSYGYTF
>TRBV6-1|TRBJ1-2|NA|NA
TGTGCCAGCCTGGGGACGGCCTTGGGGGGCTACACCTTC
CASLGTALGGYTF
>TRBV2|TRBJ2-2|TRBD1|NA
TGTGCCAGCAGTCTACACCGGGACAGGGGCGCGCATACCACCGGGGAGCTGTTTTTT
CASSLHRDRGAHTTGELFF
>TRBV5-8|TRBJ1-6|NA|few
TGTGCCAGCAGCCTTTACCAGAATTCACCCCTCCACTTT
CASSLYQNSPLHF
>TRBV10-3|TRBJ2-3|NA|many
TGTGCCATCAGGGATGGGGCCAGGGCCAGCACAGATACGCAGTATTTT
CAIRDGARASTDTQYF
>TRBV5-1|TRBJ1-6|NA|NA
TGCGCCAGCAATCCGAGTCCAGGACAGACTAATTCACCCCTCCACTTT
CASNPSPGQTNSPLHF
>TRBV28|TRBJ1-5|NA|NA
TGTGCCAGCAGTCTCAGGGTTAATCAGCCCCAGCATTTT
CASSLRVNQPQHF
>TRBV10-3|TRBJ2-5|NA|NA
TGTGCCATCAGTGCCTACCAAGAGACCCAGTACTTC
CAISAYQETQYF
>TRBV6-1|TRBJ2-1|NA|NA
TGTGCCAGCAGTGTACGAGGTACTTCGGCAAATGAGCAGTTCTTC
CASSVRGTSANEQFF
>TRBV2|TRBJ2-7|TRBD1|NA
TGTGCCAGCAGGGACAGGGGTTTTTTTTCCTACGAGCAGTACTTC
CASRDRGFFSYEQYF
>TRBV5-4|TRBJ2-1|NA|NA
TGTGCCAGCAGCTTGTTAAAGGGCAGTACTTCTTACAATGAGCAGTTCTTC
CASSLLKGSTSYNEQFF
>TRBV29-1|TRBJ2-1|TRBD2|NA
TGCAGCGTTGATGCGGGACTAGCGAATGAGCAGTTCTTC
CSVDAGLANEQFF
>TRBV23-1|TRBJ2-1|NA|NA
TGCGCCAGCAGTCCCCTATTATGGGGCTCCTACAATGAGCAGTTCTTC
CASSPLLWGSYNEQFF
>TRBV7-2|TRBJ1-2|TRBD1|NA
TGTGCCAGCAGCTCAGGGGGCGTCTCGTATGGCTACACCTTC
CASSSGGVSYGYTF
>TRBV4-3|TRBJ2-1|NA|few
TGCGCCAGCAGCCCTACTAGCCCCTCCTACAATGAGCAGTTCTTC
CASSPTSPSYNEQFF
>TRBV9|TRBJ2-7|TRBD2|NA
TGTGCCAGCAGCCCGGGACTAGCGGAGCTATACGAGCAGTACTTC
CASSPGLAELYEQYF
>TRBV12-2|TRBJ2-2|NA|NA
TGTGCAAGTCGCTTAGCGCCCTTAACACCACAGGGTCCCCATGCGAACACCGGGGAGCTGTTTTTT
CASRLAPLTPQGPHANTGELFF
>TRBV15|TRBJ1-1|NA|NA
TGTGCCACCAGCGCCGGGAGGAGCACTGAAGCTTTCTTT
CATSAGRSTEAFF
>TRBV5-1|TRBJ1-1|NA|NA
TGCGCCAGCAGCTTGCAGGGGATAAACACTGAAGCTTTCTTT
CASSLQGINTEAFF
>TRBV6-5|TRBJ2-7|NA|few
TGTGCCAGCAGTTACGGCGAGTTCTACGAGCAGTACTTC
CASSYGEFYEQYF
>TRBV6-6|TRBJ2-7|TRBD1|NA
TGTGCCAGCAGTACACCGGGACAGGGCTACGAGCAGTACTTC
CASSTPGQGYEQYF
>TRBV5-4|TRBJ2-1|TRBD1|NA
TGTGCCAGCAGCTTGGGGAGACAGGGAAATGAGCAGTTCTTC
CASSLGRQGNEQFF
>TRBV6-1|TRBJ1-5|NA|NA
TGTGCCAGCAGTGAGTCAGGGGCCGGTGGCAATCAGCCCCAGCATTTT
CASSESGAGGNQPQHF
>TRBV5-6|TRBJ1-4|NA|NA
TGTGCCAGCAGCTTGACGGCCCTTAATGAAAAACTGTTTTTT
CASSLTALNEKLFF
>TRBV7-2|TRBJ2-4|NA|NA
TGTGCCAGCTCACGGGCCCTAGGAGACATTCAGTACTTC
CASSRALGDIQYF
>TRBV9|TRBJ2-1|NA|NA
TGTGCCAGCAGCGTAGTGACAGGAGCATCCTACAATGAGCAGTTCTTC
CASSVVTGASYNEQFF
>TRBV25-1|TRBJ2-7|TRBD1|NA
TGTGCCAGCGATAGGACAGGGAACAACGAGCAGTACTTC
CASDRTGNNEQYF
>TRBV5-1|TRBJ1-4|TRBD1|NA
TGCGCCAGCAGCCAAGGGACAGGGACAACTAATGAAAAACTGTTTTTT
CASSQGTGTTNEKLFF
>TRBV18|TRBJ2-3|NA|NA
TGTGCCAGCTCACCTGAGGTAGAGGGTACGCAGTATTTT
CASSPEVEGTQYF
>TRBV6-5|TRBJ1-2|NA|NA
TGTGCCAGCAGTTACAGGGCTGGCTATGGCTACACCTTC
CASSYRAGYGYTF
>TRBV19|TRBJ1-1|TRBD1|NA
TGTGCCAGTAAGGAACAGGGGGTACTGAACACTGAAGCTTTCTTT
CASKEQGVLNTEAFF
>TRBV18|TRBJ2-2|NA|NA
TGTGCCAGCTCACCACCTAGCACCGGGGAGCTGTTTTTT
CASSPPSTGELFF